These 6 T cell receptor beta chains originate from one sample sequenced in a study of regulatory T cells in long-lasting Graves disease. The time point: newly diagnosed GD, antithyroid drugs for less than 3 months. There was RNA extracted from PBMCs, and the TCR library was made from it. With iRepertoire HTBI primers and Arm-PCR of CDR3 regions, TCR beta libraries were built. Via MiXCR, TCRdb re-called the multiplex PCR reads, giving one row per CDR3 protein. This table has approximately 300,000 distinct CDR3 sequences, 15% to 20% appearing once. Sample: peripheral blood mononuclear cells (PBMCs), taken at new diagnosis, from a patient treated with antithyroid drugs. The receptors shown here come from a female donor with Graves disease.

The chain carries TRBV6-2 or TRBV6-3 and TRBJ2-1, with TRBD2 as a possible D gene (5 bases). There are 17 residues in the CDR3. The germline gives CDR1 MNHEY, CDR2 SVGEGT. Trimming shortened V by 5 bases and J by 0 bases, and 17 bases separated the two germline ends. The CDR3 loop is CASSEDYQLSSYNEQFF. Here the CDR3 DNA reads TGTGCCAGCAGTGAAGACTACCAGCTAAGCTCCTACAATGAGCAGTTCTTC.

At least ten counts were recorded for this clonotype. The V gene is TRBV28, the J gene TRBJ2-5, with D perhaps being TRBD1 or TRBD2 (6 bases each). Trimming left V 4 bases short and J 5 bases short, with 17 bases between. This CDR3 has 15 amino acids. Germline V CDR1 and CDR2: MDHEN, SYDVKM. The CDR3 DNA sequence: TGTGCCAGCAGTTCGGGGGACAACCGGGGGGAGACCCAGTACTTC. Encoded protein: CASSSGDNRGETQYF.

This clonotype was observed many times. V usage is TRBV2 and J usage is TRBJ2-7; TRBD1 is a possible D gene (7 bases). Trimming stripped 3 bases from V and 6 bases from J, with 24 bases between. The CDR3 runs to 17 residues. Looked up from germline, CDR1 is SNHLY and CDR2 is FYNNEI. CDR3 region: CASSELVSSDRRVEQYF. In nucleotides, the CDR3 is TGTGCCAGCAGTGAGCTCGTATCCTCGGACAGGAGGGTCGAGCAGTACTTC.

This clonotype was recorded many times. This chain connects TRBV19 to TRBJ2-7; D unresolved. The germline V and J ends were trimmed by 1 base and 0 bases, with 10 bases remaining between them. In germline, CDR1 is LNHDA, CDR2 SQIVND (reference sequence). This CDR3 region has 15 residues. The CDR3 DNA is TGTGCCAGTAGTATAGGGCGAGGTACCTCCTACGAGCAGTACTTC. Its protein is CASSIGRGTSYEQYF.

This clonotype was recorded a few times. This may be a read error, as it is one base from a much larger clone. V is TRBV19 and J is TRBJ1-1, with a weak D call TRBD1 (6 bases). CDR1 is LNHDA and CDR2 is SQIVND in the germline V gene (reference sequence). This CDR3 contains 13 residues. The CDR3 protein is CASSIGYRDGALF. CDR3 DNA sequence: TGTGCCAGTAGTATAGGTTACAGGGATGGGGCTCTCTTT.

This clonotype has just a few counts. The rearrangement uses TRBV18 and TRBJ1-2, with D hard to call. V dropped 1 base and J dropped 4 bases, with 10 bases sitting between them. CDR1 KGHSH and CDR2 LQKENI come from the germline V gene. This CDR3 is built from 14 residues. CDR3 protein: CASSPQRDGYGYTF. CDR3 DNA: TGTGCCAGCTCACCACAAAGGGATGGCTATGGCTACACCTTC.